Sequencing of this T cell receptor beta chain was carried out in a study of neurological immune-mediated disorders. Every sequencing run drew on 15-18 subjects and yielded over 190 million TCR-beta sequences. TCRdb processed the 5' RACE reads anew with MiXCR; each CDR3 protein has one entry. This sample has around 100,000 distinct CDR3 sequences, with approximately 11% found just once. This clonotype was counted many times. No antigen is known for it. The sample's time point: longitudinal time-point 3. Deletions cut 3 bases from V and 4 bases from J, with 19 bases between. The CDR3 is 16 amino acids. Germline CDR1 is SGHRS and CDR2 is YFSETQ. Findings and limits, study-wide: The study found no CDR3 amino acid sequences shared by expanded clones across subjects, suggesting private repertoires in all groups. Levels of TCR clonal expansion peaked in HTLV-1-associated myelopathy and reached their lowest in multiple sclerosis, under those of healthy controls.

J is TRBJ2-5 and V is TRBV5-1; tentative D call: TRBD1 (7 bases). Sequences were obtained from PBMCs. The TCR comes from a female donor with HTLV-1-associated myelopathy (HAM/TSP). CDR3 DNA sequence: TGCGCCAGCAGCTCAGGACAGGTTGGGGGGAGAGAGACCCAGTACTTC. Amino acid sequence: CASSSGQVGGRETQYF.